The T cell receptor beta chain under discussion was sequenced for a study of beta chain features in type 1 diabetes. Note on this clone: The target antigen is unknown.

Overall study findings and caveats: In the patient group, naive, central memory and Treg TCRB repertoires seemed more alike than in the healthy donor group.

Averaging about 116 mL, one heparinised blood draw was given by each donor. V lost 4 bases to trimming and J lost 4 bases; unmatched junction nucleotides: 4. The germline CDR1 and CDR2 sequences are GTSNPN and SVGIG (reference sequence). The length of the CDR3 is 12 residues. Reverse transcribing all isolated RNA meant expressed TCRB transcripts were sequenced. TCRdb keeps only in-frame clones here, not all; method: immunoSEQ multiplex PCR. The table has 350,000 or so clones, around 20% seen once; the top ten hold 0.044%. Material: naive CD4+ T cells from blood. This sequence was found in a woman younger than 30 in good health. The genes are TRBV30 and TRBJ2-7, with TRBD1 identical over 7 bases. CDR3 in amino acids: CAWTHRGYEQYF. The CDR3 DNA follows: TGTGCCTGGACCCACAGGGGTTACGAGCAGTACTTC. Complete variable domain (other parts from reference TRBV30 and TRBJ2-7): SQTIHQWPATLVQPVGSPLSLECTVEGTSNPNLYWYRQAAGRGLQLLFYSVGIGQISSEVPQNLSASRPQDRQFILSSKKLLLSDSGFYLCAWTHRGYEQYFGPGTRLTVT.